Presented here are 30 T cell receptor beta chains from one specimen sequenced in a study of blood T cell repertoires in COVID-19. Assay used: immunoSEQ multiplex PCR; TCRdb lists only in-frame clones, some missing. In the table there are fewer than 300,000 clones, approximately 90% of which are singletons. The material sequenced was PBMCs or T cells enriched from blood (not recorded which). The receptors here all came from a woman between 35 and 50 years old with acute COVID-19.

The chain has TRBV7-2 and TRBJ1-3; tentative D call: TRBD1 (6 bases). CDR3 size: 15 residues. The germline V gene encodes CDR1 SGHTA and CDR2 FQGNSA. V shed 5 bases and J shed 0 bases, with 11 bases lying between them. CDR3 amino acids: CASSTDRSSGNTIYF. The CDR3 nucleotides read TGTGCCAGCAGCACTGACAGGTCCTCTGGAAACACCATATATTTT. The full variable domain, rest sourced from reference TRBV7-2 and TRBJ1-3, is GAGVSQSPSNKVTEKGKDVELRCDPISGHTALYWYRQSLGQGLEFLIYFQGNSAPDKSGLPSDRFSAERTGGSVSTLTIQRTQQEDSAVYLCASSTDRSSGNTIYFGEGSWLTVV.

The rearrangement links TRBV4-2 to TRBJ1-1, with D perhaps matching TRBD1 (6 bases). Trimming shortened V by 4 bases and J by 1 base, and 10 bases separated the two germline ends. The CDR3 is 14 residues long. Per germline, CDR1 LGHNA and CDR2 YNFKEQ. In nucleotides, the CDR3 is TGTGCCAGCAGCCCCGTACAGGGGAACACTGAAGCTTTCTTT. Amino acid sequence: CASSPVQGNTEAFF.

The chain is built from TRBV15 and TRBJ1-3; unclear D gene. The CDR3 runs 15 residues. Trimming stripped 0 bases from V and 3 bases from J, with 9 bases between. Looked up from germline, CDR1 is LNHNV and CDR2 is YYDKDF (reference sequence). The CDR3 DNA sequence: TGTGCCACCAGCAGAGATAACATACGTGGAAACACCATATATTTT. Amino acid sequence: CATSRDNIRGNTIYF. The complete variable domain, with remaining parts taken from reference TRBV15 and TRBJ1-3, reads DAMVIQNPRYQVTQFGKPVTLSCSQTLNHNVMYWYQQKSSQAPKLLFHYYDKDFNNEADTPDNFQSRRPNTSFCFLDIRSPGLGDTAMYLCATSRDNIRGNTIYFGEGSWLTVV.

This chain joins TRBV11-3 and TRBJ1-3; 7 positions agree with TRBD1. The CDR3 contains 16 residues. The V segment lost 4 bases and the J segment 0 bases; nucleotides outside the gene matches: 6. Per the germline V gene, CDR1 is SGHNT and CDR2 is YENEEA. The CDR3 spells CASSSGQAYSGNTIYF. Written as DNA, the CDR3 is TGTGCCAGCAGCTCCGGACAGGCCTACTCTGGAAACACCATATATTTT.

This chain uses TRBV9 with TRBJ1-2; 7 bases map to TRBD1. This CDR3 has 13 amino acids. The V gene's germline CDR1 is SGDLS and CDR2 YYNGEE. V shed 7 bases, J shed 4 bases, and the junction held 7 bases outside the gene matches. For the CDR3, the DNA is TGTGCCAGCGGAAGACAGGGACCCTATGGCTACACCTTC. Protein product: CASGRQGPYGYTF.

A note on this clone: At one boundary the junction diverges from the germline segment, which might be a read error. The chain is built from TRBV5-8 and TRBJ1-4; 8 positions match TRBD1. CDR1 and CDR2 (germline): SGHTS, YDEGEE. CDR3 length: 11 residues. CDR3 sequence (DNA): TGTGCCAGCAGCATCTATACCGGGACAGGTTTT. This codes for CASSIYTGTGF.

The V gene is TRBV15, the J gene TRBJ2-7, with TRBD1 matching 8 bases. V trimming: 3 bases; J trimming: 0 bases; junction bases outside the gene matches: 7. This CDR3 is built from 16 residues. Germline V gene lookup returns CDR1 LNHNV and CDR2 YYDKDF (reference sequence). The CDR3 nucleotides are TGTGCCACCAGCAGGTCCCAGGGGGCAAGCTCCTACGAGCAGTACTTC. Amino acids: CATSRSQGASSYEQYF.

The rearrangement joins TRBV9 to TRBJ1-6; the match to TRBD1 covers 7 bases. Germline CDR1 and CDR2: SGDLS and YYNGEE. This CDR3 spans 16 amino acids. The V segment lost 3 bases and the J segment 6 bases; nucleotides outside the gene matches: 9. CDR3 nucleotide sequence: TGTGCCAGCAGCGCCGGACAGGCAGGGTCTAATTCACCCCTCCACTTT. Protein: CASSAGQAGSNSPLHF. Together with reference TRBV9 and TRBJ1-6, the CDR3 gives the full variable domain: DSGVTQTPKHLITATGQRVTLRCSPRSGDLSVYWYQQSLDQGLQFLIQYYNGEERAKGNILERFSAQQFPDLHSELNLSSLELGDSALYFCASSAGQAGSNSPLHFGNGTRLTVT.

The chain carries TRBV19 and TRBJ2-7; D is unclear. Trimming left V 2 bases short and J 0 bases short, with 11 bases between. This CDR3 comprises 15 residues. Germline V gives CDR1 LNHDA, CDR2 SQIVND (reference sequence). As DNA, the CDR3 is TGTGCCAGTAGTATATCGGCAGGAAGCTCCTACGAGCAGTACTTC. Translated, it gives CASSISAGSSYEQYF.

The rearrangement links TRBV7-9 to TRBJ2-3; possible D gene TRBD2, 5 bases. Deletions cut 0 bases from V and 0 bases from J, with 7 bases between. The CDR3 consists of 15 residues. Germline CDR1 and CDR2: SEHNR and FQNEAQ (reference sequence). The CDR3 loop reads CASSLASGSTDTQYF. CDR3 sequence (DNA): TGTGCCAGCAGCTTAGCGAGCGGAAGCACAGATACGCAGTATTTT.

V gene TRBV6-1 combines with J gene TRBJ1-5, with no clear D. Trimming shortened V by 2 bases and J by 0 bases, and 11 bases separated the two germline ends. CDR1 and CDR2 (germline): MNHNS, SASEGT. CDR3 length: 16 amino acids. This CDR3 reads CASSEMRAYSNQPQHF. In DNA form, the CDR3 reads TGTGCCAGCAGTGAAATGAGGGCTTATAGCAATCAGCCCCAGCATTTT.

This clone appeared a single time. The chain joins TRBV19 to TRBJ1-2; 8 bases are shared with TRBD1. Per the germline V gene, CDR1 is LNHDA and CDR2 is SQIVND (reference sequence). The CDR3 extends over 13 amino acids. Trimming took 7 bases from V and 6 from J; bases not matched to a gene: 7. Here the CDR3 reads CASTETGVDGYTF. CDR3 coding DNA: TGTGCCAGTACCGAGACAGGGGTGGATGGCTACACCTTC. Filled out from reference TRBV19 and TRBJ1-2, the complete variable domain reads DGGITQSPKYLFRKEGQNVTLSCEQNLNHDAMYWYRQDPGQGLRLIYYSQIVNDFQKGDIAEGYSVSREKKESFPLTVTSAQKNPTAFYLCASTETGVDGYTFGSGTRLTVV.

The CDR3 coding sequence is TGCGCCAGCAGCCAAGATCGGGGGGGAGATTCCTACGAGCAGTACTTC. It encodes CASSQDRGGDSYEQYF. The rearrangement uses TRBV4-3 and TRBJ2-7; 8 bases line up with TRBD2. Trimming removed 0 bases from V and 1 base from J; junction bases left unmatched: 5. There are 16 residues in the CDR3. Germline CDR1 reads LGHNA; CDR2 reads YSLEER.

This clone was detected a few times. The chain recombines TRBV6-2 or TRBV6-3 with TRBJ2-3; 11 bases match TRBD2. The length of the CDR3 is 17 residues. The J segment lost 0 bases and the V segment lost 2 bases, leaving 4 bases of the junction unmatched. Germline CDR1 and CDR2: MNHEY and SVGEGT. The CDR3 bases are TGTGCCAGCAGTTACAACAGACTAGCGGGAAGCACAGATACGCAGTATTTT. The encoded protein is CASSYNRLAGSTDTQYF.

Here the CDR3 DNA reads TGCGCCAGCAGCTTATTGCGGGAGGGCCCCACAGATACGCAGTATTTT. This sequence encodes CASSLLREGPTDTQYF. J is TRBJ2-3 and V is TRBV5-1, with 9 bases fitting TRBD2. Trimming at V came to 2 bases and at J to 2 bases, leaving 6 bases not matched to a gene. CDR1 SGHRS and CDR2 YFSETQ come from the germline V gene. This CDR3 contains 16 residues. Based on the CDR3 plus reference TRBV5-1 and TRBJ2-3, the full variable domain is KAGVTQTPRYLIKTRGQQVTLSCSPISGHRSVSWYQQTPGQGLQFLFEYFSETQRNKGNFPGRFSGRQFSNSRSEMNVSTLELGDSALYLCASSLLREGPTDTQYFGPGTRLTVL.

The chain links TRBV2 to TRBJ2-1, with D possibly being TRBD1 (6 bases). V lost 4 bases and J lost 2, with 15 bases in between. Germline values: CDR1 SNHLY, CDR2 FYNNEI. The CDR3 is 16 residues long. CDR3 sequence (DNA): TGTGCCAGCAGTGTCTACAGGGCGGTCACCTACAATGAGCAGTTCTTC. Protein: CASSVYRAVTYNEQFF.

The CDR3 nucleotides are TGTGCCAGCAGCCTATCCAGGGGGCGCAGAACTGAAGCTTTCTTT. Translated, it gives CASSLSRGRRTEAFF. V and J are TRBV11-3 and TRBJ1-1; 8 bases align to TRBD1. The V and J ends lost 5 bases and 5 bases, in that order; junction bases with no gene match: 10. The germline gives CDR1 SGHNT, CDR2 YENEEA. This CDR3 is 15 amino acids long. Full variable domain (missing parts from reference TRBV11-3 and TRBJ1-1): EAGVVQSPRYKIIEKKQPVAFWCNPISGHNTLYWYLQNLGQGPELLIRYENEEAVDDSQLPKDRFSAERLKGVDSTLKIQPAELGDSAVYLCASSLSRGRRTEAFFGQGTRLTVV.

This chain uses TRBV15 with TRBJ2-7; TRBD1 agrees at 11 bases. CDR1 is LNHNV and CDR2 is YYDKDF in the germline V gene (reference sequence). The CDR3 covers 17 residues. Trimming removed 1 base from V and 0 bases from J; junction bases left unmatched: 5. The CDR3 region is CATSRGTGTGGSYEQYF. The CDR3 DNA is TGTGCCACCAGCAGAGGGACCGGGACAGGGGGCTCCTACGAGCAGTACTTC.

This clone was counted a single time. V usage is TRBV4-1 and J usage is TRBJ1-2; 7 positions agree with TRBD1. The V segment lost 2 bases and the J segment 0 bases; nucleotides outside the gene matches: 3. The CDR3 contains 15 residues. Per germline, CDR1 MGHRA and CDR2 YSYEKL. The CDR3 loop reads CASSQPQGANYGYTF. The CDR3 DNA is TGCGCCAGCAGCCAACCCCAGGGGGCTAACTATGGCTACACCTTC.

The sample holds one count of this clone. The chain couples TRBV28 to TRBJ1-2; 9 bases map to TRBD1. With 4 bases clipped from V and 2 bases from J, the junction kept 8 bases outside the gene matches. The germline V gene encodes CDR1 MDHEN and CDR2 SYDVKM. This CDR3 region has 16 residues. The CDR3 sequence is CASSSAGTGTNYGYTF. The CDR3 coding sequence is TGTGCCAGCAGTTCGGCCGGGACAGGGACCAACTATGGCTACACCTTC.

The table lists this clone with a count of one. This rearrangement joins TRBV4-3 to TRBJ2-1; possible D gene TRBD1, 6 bases. V lost 3 bases and J lost 3, with 15 bases in between. In germline, CDR1 is LGHNA, CDR2 YSLEER. This CDR3 contains 16 residues. CDR3 nucleotide sequence: TGCGCCAGCAGCCAGGACCGGACAGAGGGCTACAATGAGCAGTTCTTC. This encodes CASSQDRTEGYNEQFF.

The chain couples TRBV30 to TRBJ1-1, with 7 bases aligning to TRBD1. In germline, CDR1 is GTSNPN, CDR2 SVGIG (reference sequence). Trimming at V came to 1 base and at J to 0 bases, leaving 2 bases not matched to a gene. The CDR3 extends over 14 amino acids. CDR3 residues: CAWSADRVNTEAFF. The DNA of the CDR3 is TGTGCCTGGAGTGCAGACAGGGTGAACACTGAAGCTTTCTTT.

Concerning this clone itself: The germline gene is not matched at one end of the junction; a read error may be the cause. The chain has TRBV7-9 and TRBJ1-1; no clear D. Germline CDR1 SEHNR, CDR2 FQNEAQ (reference sequence). The CDR3 totals 13 residues. The CDR3 is CASSLSLQLLVVF. CDR3 in DNA: TGTGCCAGCAGCTTAAGTTTACAGCTATTGGTGGTCTTT. The full variable domain, rest sourced from reference TRBV7-9 and TRBJ1-1, is DTGVSQNPRHKITKRGQNVTFRCDPISEHNRLYWYRQTLGQGPEFLTYFQNEAQLEKSRLLSDRFSAERPKGSFSTLEIQRTEQGDSAMYLCASSLSLQLLVVFGQGTRLTVV.

This clone was seen once. The rearrangement links TRBV2 to TRBJ1-2; 8 bases are a match to TRBD1. The length of the CDR3 is 16 residues. Germline V CDR1 and CDR2: SNHLY, FYNNEI. Trimming removed 0 bases from V and 4 bases from J; junction bases left unmatched: 7. The CDR3 region has the DNA TGTGCCAGCAGTGAAGCCGGGACAGGTGTGACCTATGGCTACACCTTC. It yields the protein CASSEAGTGVTYGYTF.

The chain combines TRBV5-1 with TRBJ2-2; TRBD2 matches at 9 bases. CDR3 length: 18 residues. The V gene's germline CDR1 is SGHRS and CDR2 YFSETQ. V lost 5 bases to trimming and J lost 2 bases; unmatched junction nucleotides: 13. In DNA form, the CDR3 reads TGCGCCAGCAGTCCACGCTTTAGCGGGAGAACCAACACCGGGGAGCTGTTTTTT. The encoded protein is CASSPRFSGRTNTGELFF. Looking up the rest from reference TRBV5-1 and TRBJ2-2 gives the full variable domain: KAGVTQTPRYLIKTRGQQVTLSCSPISGHRSVSWYQQTPGQGLQFLFEYFSETQRNKGNFPGRFSGRQFSNSRSEMNVSTLELGDSALYLCASSPRFSGRTNTGELFFGEGSRLTVL.

The V and J genes are TRBV5-5 and TRBJ1-1; 8 bases are a match to TRBD1. Germline assignment: CDR1 SGHKS and CDR2 YYEKEE (reference sequence). The J segment lost 4 bases and the V segment lost 4 bases, leaving 6 bases of the junction unmatched. This CDR3 comprises 14 residues. The CDR3 reads CASSGRDRSTEAFF. For the CDR3, the DNA is TGTGCCAGCAGCGGCCGGGACAGGAGCACTGAAGCTTTCTTT.

This rearrangement joins TRBV30 to TRBJ2-3; 15 nucleotides agree with TRBD2. Unmatched junction bases numbered 6, after V lost 4 bases and J lost 10 bases. CDR3 length: 14 residues. The germline CDR1 and CDR2 sequences are GTSNPN and SVGIG (reference sequence). CDR3 sequence: CAWKGLAGGMAQYF. The CDR3, as DNA: TGTGCCTGGAAGGGACTAGCGGGGGGTATGGCGCAGTATTTT.

The rearrangement uses TRBV11-3 and TRBJ2-1; tentative D call: TRBD2 (5 bases). CDR1 is SGHNT, CDR2 YENEEA, per germline. The CDR3 is 13 residues long. V gave up 5 bases and J gave up 6 bases, with 11 bases separating them. The CDR3 region is CASSPLEFNEQFF. In DNA form, the CDR3 reads TGTGCCAGCAGCCCACTAGAGTTCAATGAGCAGTTCTTC.

The chain uses TRBV2 and TRBJ2-7; TRBD2 aligns across 10 bases. The length of the CDR3 is 18 residues. V gave up 7 bases and J gave up 3 bases; unmatched junction bases: 18. Per the germline V gene, CDR1 is SNHLY and CDR2 is FYNNEI. In DNA form, the CDR3 reads TGTGCCAGCAAAGTCGGCCTCAGGACAGCGGGAGGGTTCTACGAGCAGTACTTC. It encodes CASKVGLRTAGGFYEQYF. Full variable domain (remainder filled in from reference TRBV2 and TRBJ2-7): EPEVTQTPSHQVTQMGQEVILRCVPISNHLYFYWYRQILGQKVEFLVSFYNNEISEKSEIFDDQFSVERPDGSNFTLKIRSTKLEDSAMYFCASKVGLRTAGGFYEQYFGPGTRLTVT.

This rearrangement joins TRBV4-1 to TRBJ1-2; 7 bases are a match to TRBD1. Germline trimming cut 2 bases from V and 3 bases from J; bases unmatched to any gene: 6. The length of the CDR3 is 15 residues. Germline V lookup: CDR1 MGHRA, CDR2 YSYEKL. CDR3 nucleotide sequence: TGCGCCAGCAGCCAAACATCGACAGGGTACTATGGCTACACCTTC. Protein sequence: CASSQTSTGYYGYTF.